This record concerns one T cell receptor (beta chain) sequence. Its target is unknown. The source of the sample is a study of cytomegalovirus exposure and HLA in healthy donors. Study-level points and caveats: Some highly shared sequence variants likely arose as a pipeline artifact. In an earlier analysis, productive rearrangement rates for most beta V segments clustered near 87% or 30%. Indistinguishable V segments such as TRBV6-2 and TRBV6-3 were excluded. A missense DCLRE1C variant was associated with V- and J-gene trimming of TCR beta chains in a later analysis, and an independent cohort replicated the association.

The PCR employed 60 Vbeta primers together with 13 Jbeta primers. Assay: immunoSEQ multiplex PCR; the TCRdb copy retains only in-frame clones and omits some. The sample lists roughly 120,000 clones, 82% seen once, with roughly 12% in the top ten. The CDR3 is 13 residues long. The V gene lost 9 bases and the J gene lost 0 bases, with 10 bases spanning the gap. Per germline, CDR1 MDHEN and CDR2 SYDVKM. Input material: PBMCs. This TCR derives from a male donor in good health and CMV-seropositive. This chain connects TRBV28 to TRBJ2-3; D might be TRBD1 (6 bases). The DNA for the CDR3 is TGTGCCAGGAACAGGGCTAGCACAGATACGCAGTATTTT. It yields the protein CARNRASTDTQYF. The variable domain in full, completed from reference TRBV28 and TRBJ2-3, reads DVKVTQSSRYLVKRTGEKVFLECVQDMDHENMFWYRQDPGLGLRLIYFSYDVKMKEKGDIPEGYSVSREKKERFSLILESASTNQTSMYLCARNRASTDTQYFGPGTRLTVL.